The sequence of this T cell receptor beta chain was determined in a study of vaccination and CD4 T cells after COVID-19. Study-level background: Each participant underwent a two-dose regimen of either the BNT162b2 or the mRNA-1273 vaccine. Typically, post-vaccine samples were obtained a median roughly 75 days after dose two, within a range of 14 to 241.

Sequenced with the Oncomine TCR Beta short-read assay was DNA taken from cultured CD4+ T cells. A single record per CDR3 protein comes from TCRdb applying MiXCR to the PCR reads. The sample consists of more than 15,000 distinct CDR3 sequences, around 38% of them appearing once. In its sample, this clonotype was seen a few times. The antigen is unknown. The CDR3 sequence is 14 residues long. Trimming left V 1 base short and J 5 bases short, with 11 bases between. Germline CDR1 is LNHDA and CDR2 is SQIVND (reference sequence). Treatment of the sample: approximately nine-day PBMC culture with coronavirus spike peptide pools or control peptides (ViraFEST assay).

The origin of this receptor is a human donor who received a COVID-19 vaccine. The sequencing here drew on CD4+ T cells from blood, cultured in vitro, taken before SARS-CoV-2 vaccination. The chain couples TRBV19 to TRBJ2-5; D gene unclear. The CDR3, as DNA: TGTGCCAGTAGTATAGGGAAGGTCGGGGAGACCCAGTACTTC. Its translation is CASSIGKVGETQYF.